Below, one T cell receptor beta chain is given with its context. As yet, its antigen is unknown. CDR1 PRHDT and CDR2 FYEKMQ come from the germline V gene (reference sequence). The CDR3 has 17 amino acids. Trimming left V 5 bases short and J 1 base short, with 15 bases between. The data originate from a study of T cell responses to AZD1222 COVID-19 vaccine. Study background: Pooling covered second doses at about 4 or about 12 weeks.

Method: immunoSEQ multiplex PCR; TCRdb's copy keeps in-frame clones and lacks some. The data show about 140,000 clones, with approximately 80% seen just once and roughly 4.3% held by the top ten. Study results and limitations: Females outnumbered males among donors, who were mostly white British; clonal diversity was possibly underestimated. Reports say nearly half of spike-specific TCRs go after unmutated variant regions. At baseline, seropositivity was found in only a handful of AZD1222 recipients.

Source: peripheral blood, taken on day 0 of AZD1222 vaccination. This TCR came from an adult in good health. The rearrangement links TRBV13 to TRBJ2-6; D is uncertain. CDR3 loop: CASSLRDVLSGANVLTF. DNA of the CDR3: TGTGCCAGCAGCCTTAGAGATGTCTTATCTGGGGCCAACGTCCTGACTTTC. The full variable domain, in which reference TRBV13 and TRBJ2-6 provide the parts outside the CDR3, is AAGVIQSPRHLIKEKRETATLKCYPIPRHDTVYWYQQGPGQDPQFLISFYEKMQSDKGSIPDRFSAQQFSDYHSELNMSSLELGDSALYFCASSLRDVLSGANVLTFGAGSRLTVL.